The 24 T cell receptor beta chains given below trace back to one sample, sequenced in a study of blood T cell repertoires in COVID-19. Clones were sequenced by immunoSEQ multiplex PCR, and TCRdb holds only the in-frame ones, with some missing. The sample carries tens of thousands of clones, about 85% recorded once. Specimen: peripheral blood. Receptor source: a woman of 80 years or more with COVID-19, enrolled during active disease.

V gene TRBV10-3 combines with J gene TRBJ1-5; perhaps TRBD1 as D (6 bases). This CDR3 spans 13 amino acids. The V end was cut by 8 bases, the J end by 2 bases, with 10 bases between. The germline V gene encodes CDR1 ENHRY and CDR2 SYGVKD. In DNA, the CDR3 is TGTGCCATCCAAGGGGGAGGCAATCAGCCCCAGCATTTT. As protein: CAIQGGGNQPQHF.

V gene TRBV9 combines with J gene TRBJ1-2; D not resolved. The CDR3 is 15 amino acids. Germline loops: CDR1 SGDLS, CDR2 YYNGEE. Trimming took 5 bases from V and 4 from J, leaving 18 bases between them. Here the CDR3 DNA reads TGTGCCAGCAGTGTGGCTGGGGAGATTAGCTATGGCTACACCTTC. This gives the protein CASSVAGEISYGYTF.

In this sample, this clone turned up once. This chain uses TRBV10-3 with TRBJ2-7; TRBD2 agrees at 12 bases. The J segment lost 0 bases and the V segment lost 6 bases, leaving 6 bases of the junction unmatched. There are 16 residues in the CDR3. Germline V gene sequence: CDR1 ENHRY, CDR2 SYGVKD. The CDR3 sequence is CAISPTSGGFSYEQYF. CDR3 sequence (DNA): TGTGCCATCAGCCCCACTAGCGGGGGGTTCTCCTACGAGCAGTACTTC.

The chain uses TRBV6-5 and TRBJ1-2; a possible D gene is TRBD1 (6 bases). V gave up 5 bases and J gave up 0 bases, with 10 bases separating them. CDR1 is MNHEY and CDR2 is SVGAGI in the germline V gene. The CDR3 covers 14 residues. The CDR3 sequence: CASSRTATNYGYTF. CDR3 DNA sequence: TGTGCCAGCAGTCGGACAGCGACTAACTATGGCTACACCTTC.

J is TRBJ2-7 and V is TRBV6-5; weak D call: TRBD2 (6 bases). V lost 1 base to trimming and J lost 2 bases, with 9 bases between them. Germline values: CDR1 MNHEY, CDR2 SVGAGI. The CDR3 has 14 amino acids. This chain's CDR3 is CASSYLGGAYEQYF. CDR3 nucleotide sequence: TGTGCCAGCAGTTACTTAGGAGGGGCCTACGAGCAGTACTTC.

V and J are TRBV6-6 and TRBJ1-2, with 9 positions matching TRBD1. Germline assignment: CDR1 MNHNY and CDR2 SVGAGI (reference sequence). The J segment lost 4 bases and the V segment lost 6 bases, leaving 6 bases of the junction unmatched. There are 14 residues in the CDR3. Here the CDR3 reads CASRWTGVGYGYTF. The CDR3 DNA is TGTGCCAGCAGATGGACAGGGGTTGGCTATGGCTACACCTTC.

The chain uses TRBV5-1 and TRBJ1-1, with a tentative D call TRBD1 (5 bases). Germline V lookup: CDR1 SGHRS, CDR2 YFSETQ. The length of the CDR3 is 14 residues. Trimming pared 7 bases from V and 4 bases from J, leaving 17 bases between. The chain's CDR3 is CASWNTGMTTEAFF. CDR3 DNA: TGCGCCAGCTGGAATACAGGTATGACCACTGAAGCTTTCTTT.

The chain recombines TRBV9 with TRBJ2-3, with no clear D. Germline lookup yields CDR1 SGDLS and CDR2 YYNGEE. V lost 4 bases to trimming and J lost 3 bases, with 6 bases between them. CDR3 length: 12 residues. The CDR3 DNA is TGTGCCAGCAGCACCCAGACAGATACGCAGTATTTT. Its protein product is CASSTQTDTQYF.

The V gene is TRBV5-1, the J gene TRBJ2-3; D not certain. CDR1 is SGHRS, CDR2 YFSETQ, per germline. V lost 0 bases and J 4 bases, leaving 6 bases between the germline ends. The CDR3 is 13 residues long. The CDR3: CASSLEAADTQYF. The CDR3 bases are TGCGCCAGCAGCTTGGAAGCTGCAGATACGCAGTATTTT.

The J gene is TRBJ2-7, the V gene TRBV12-5, with 8 nucleotides matching TRBD1. J gave up 3 bases and V 9 bases, and 7 bases lay outside the gene matches. The germline gives CDR1 LGHNT, CDR2 FRNRAP. The CDR3 covers 13 residues. CDR3 protein: CASIYGTGYEQYF. The CDR3 nucleotides are TGTGCTAGCATATACGGGACAGGCTACGAGCAGTACTTC.

V is TRBV21-1 and J is TRBJ2-7; whether TRBD1, the table's D call, matches the DNA was not checked. TRBV21-1 has pseudogene status. CDR3 size: 16 residues. The CDR3 nucleotides read TGTGCCAGCAGCCCCCGCCGAGAGACAGGCCCCTACGAGCAGTACTTC. This translates into CASSPRRETGPYEQYF.

This chain uses TRBV7-2 with TRBJ2-7; TRBD1 matches 9 bases. The CDR3 spans 18 residues. From germline, CDR1 is SGHTA and CDR2 FQGNSA. V shed 0 bases and J 2 bases; nucleotides not matched to a gene: 11. CDR3 residues: CASSLANIQDRGTYEQYF. CDR3 bases: TGTGCCAGCAGCTTAGCAAATATTCAGGACAGGGGCACCTACGAGCAGTACTTC. Using reference TRBV7-2 and TRBJ2-7 for the parts outside the CDR3, the full variable domain is GAGVSQSPSNKVTEKGKDVELRCDPISGHTALYWYRQSLGQGLEFLIYFQGNSAPDKSGLPSDRFSAERTGGSVSTLTIQRTQQEDSAVYLCASSLANIQDRGTYEQYFGPGTRLTVT.

The CDR3 coding sequence is TGTGCCAGCTCACCACAGAGGGTCCCGAACACCGGGGAGCTGTTTTTT. Protein sequence: CASSPQRVPNTGELFF. J is TRBJ2-2 and V is TRBV18, with D possibly TRBD2 on 5 matching bases. This CDR3 is built from 16 residues. Germline-derived CDR1 and CDR2 are KGHSH and LQKENI. Trimming stripped 1 base from V and 0 bases from J, with 9 bases between.

The chain is built from TRBV21-1 and TRBJ2-4; the D call of TRBD1 is as the table states it, not checked on the DNA. TRBV21-1 is a pseudogene segment. This CDR3 has 15 amino acids. The CDR3 coding sequence is TGTGCCAGCAGCAAAGGGCAGGGAGCCAAAAACATTCAGTACTTC. Its protein product is CASSKGQGAKNIQYF.

The chain is built from TRBV25-1 and TRBJ2-1; 8 bases match TRBD1. V was pared by 3 bases and J by 5 bases, with 6 bases of the junction left unmatched. The germline CDR1 and CDR2 sequences are MGHDK and SYGVNS. This CDR3 has 15 residues. The CDR3 sequence: CASSDPGQADNEQFF. In DNA, the CDR3 is TGTGCCAGCAGTGATCCGGGACAGGCGGACAATGAGCAGTTCTTC.

This chain connects TRBV6-5 to TRBJ1-2; 7 bases are shared with TRBD1. Germline lookup yields CDR1 MNHEY and CDR2 SVGAGI. CDR3 length: 15 residues. V shed 5 bases, J shed 3 bases, and the junction held 9 bases outside the gene matches. The CDR3 bases are TGTGCCAGCAGTCCCAACAGGGGAGTGGACTATGGCTACACCTTC. Translated: CASSPNRGVDYGYTF.

This sequence joins TRBV25-1 and TRBJ2-4; a weak D match, TRBD2 (5 bases). The CDR3 loop spans 12 amino acids. Germline V gene sequence: CDR1 MGHDK, CDR2 SYGVNS. Trimming took 8 bases from V and 0 from J, leaving 5 bases between them. The CDR3 is CASREAKNIQYF. CDR3 DNA sequence: TGTGCCAGCCGGGAAGCCAAAAACATTCAGTACTTC. Full variable domain (outside the CDR3, taken from reference TRBV25-1 and TRBJ2-4): EADIYQTPRYLVIGTGKKITLECSQTMGHDKMYWYQQDPGMELHLIHYSYGVNSTEKGDLSSESTVSRIRTEHFPLTLESARPSHTSQYLCASREAKNIQYFGAGTRLSVL.

The chain combines TRBV4-1 with TRBJ1-2, with TRBD1 matching over 7 bases. The CDR3 runs 14 residues. Trimming cost V 6 bases and J 6 bases; bases outside gene matches: 10. Germline V gene sequence: CDR1 MGHRA, CDR2 YSYEKL. The CDR3 region has the DNA TGCGCCAGCAGGCCGACAGGGAATCTACATGGCTACACCTTC. As protein: CASRPTGNLHGYTF.

The V call is TRBV20-1, the J call TRBJ1-6, with D perhaps matching TRBD1 (5 bases). The V end was cut by 3 bases, the J end by 9 bases, with 21 bases between. Germline V gene data show CDR1 as DFQATT and CDR2 as SNEGSKA (reference sequence). The CDR3 is 16 residues long. The CDR3 sequence: CSASGGRTNSGSPLHF. The CDR3 nucleotides read TGCAGTGCTAGTGGGGGAAGGACGAACAGCGGTTCACCCCTCCACTTT.

The chain uses TRBV6-2 or TRBV6-3 and TRBJ2-1, with TRBD2 matching over 16 bases. The CDR3 spans 16 residues. Germline V gene lookup returns CDR1 MNHEY and CDR2 SVGEGT. The V segment lost 6 bases and the J segment 16 bases; nucleotides outside the gene matches: 15. Here the CDR3 DNA reads TGTGCCAGCAGCTTAGCCGGGACTAGCGGGGGGGCCGGGCAATTCTTC. Translating it yields CASSLAGTSGGAGQFF.

The CDR3 nucleotides read TGTGCCAGCAGCCGCGGGACAGCTGGAAACACCATATATTTT. Protein sequence: CASSRGTAGNTIYF. The rearrangement links TRBV28 to TRBJ1-3; 7 bases fit TRBD1. The CDR3 contains 14 residues. Germline CDR1 MDHEN, CDR2 SYDVKM. V was clipped by 6 bases and J by 2 bases; unmatched bases: 4.

V and J are TRBV9 and TRBJ2-2; perhaps TRBD1 as D (5 bases). Germline assignment: CDR1 SGDLS and CDR2 YYNGEE. V lost 8 bases and J 2 bases, leaving 16 bases between the germline ends. The CDR3 sequence is 15 residues long. Here the CDR3 reads CASTSGSSNTGELFF. The DNA for the CDR3 is TGTGCCAGTACATCAGGGTCAAGTAACACCGGGGAGCTGTTTTTT.

This chain links TRBV2 with TRBJ2-4, with 11 nucleotides matching TRBD2. CDR3 length: 18 residues. CDR1 and CDR2 (germline): SNHLY, FYNNEI. V dropped 6 bases and J dropped 0; count of bases not matched to a gene: 10. CDR3 sequence: CASRLTSGGSVAKNIQYF. The CDR3 DNA reads TGTGCCAGCAGGCTAACTAGCGGGGGATCCGTAGCCAAAAACATTCAGTACTTC. The full variable domain, its missing parts supplied by reference TRBV2 and TRBJ2-4, is EPEVTQTPSHQVTQMGQEVILRCVPISNHLYFYWYRQILGQKVEFLVSFYNNEISEKSEIFDDQFSVERPDGSNFTLKIRSTKLEDSAMYFCASRLTSGGSVAKNIQYFGAGTRLSVL.

The chain couples TRBV7-6 to TRBJ2-7; 7 positions agree with TRBD1. In germline, CDR1 is SGHVS, CDR2 FNYEAQ. The V and J ends lost 1 base and 0 bases, in that order; junction bases with no gene match: 6. CDR3 length: 16 amino acids. CDR3 region: CASSLGARDSSYEQYF. The CDR3, as DNA: TGTGCCAGCAGCTTAGGGGCTAGGGACAGCTCCTACGAGCAGTACTTC.